The 22 T cell receptor beta chains below all came from one sample that was sequenced in a study of blood T cell repertoires in COVID-19 (dated by TCRdb to the early 2020s). Libraries were built with the immunoSEQ multiplex PCR assay. TCRdb provides this immuneACCESS table in a form limited to in-frame rearrangements. Some clones are lacking; in checked studies, under half of them reflect an unresolved V gene, and why the rest are absent is not known. The sample table lists roughly 220,000 clones, roughly 86% of them with a count of one. Jointly, the top ten make up around 3% of the sample. The sample consisted of peripheral blood. These TCRs come from a man aged 60 to 69 with acute or convalescent COVID-19.

This rearrangement joins TRBV28 to TRBJ2-7; possibly TRBD1 for D (6 bases). V was pared by 8 bases and J by 3 bases, with 17 bases between. CDR3 length equals 14 residues. Per germline, CDR1 MDHEN and CDR2 SYDVKM. The DNA of the CDR3 is TGTGCCAGCGTTAAACAGGGAAACGACTACGAGCAGTACTTC. Translation: CASVKQGNDYEQYF.

The chain couples TRBV6-2 or TRBV6-3 to TRBJ1-1; perhaps TRBD1 as D (6 bases). Germline CDR1 is MNHEY and CDR2 is SVGEGT. Trimming pared 2 bases from V and 7 bases from J, leaving 11 bases between. The CDR3 is made up of 13 amino acids. Here the CDR3 reads CASSYGGRLEAFF. The DNA of the CDR3 is TGTGCCAGCAGTTACGGGGGCAGGCTTGAAGCTTTCTTT.

The rearrangement uses TRBV2 and TRBJ2-7; TRBD1 is a possible D gene (6 bases). This CDR3 spans 14 amino acids. The germline V gene has CDR1 SNHLY and CDR2 FYNNEI. The V end was cut by 3 bases, the J end by 4 bases, with 13 bases between. This CDR3 is CASSDWGRVYEQYF. The CDR3 region has the DNA TGTGCCAGCAGTGACTGGGGGCGGGTTTACGAGCAGTACTTC.

The sample holds a few counts of this clone. CDR3 DNA: TGTGCCAGCAGCCAAGGACAGGGGGCGAACACTGAAGCTTTCTTT. This translates into CASSQGQGANTEAFF. The chain links TRBV4-2 to TRBJ1-1; the match to TRBD1 covers 10 bases. This CDR3 spans 15 amino acids. V lost 1 base, J lost 1 base, and 0 bases stayed unmatched. Looked up from germline, CDR1 is LGHNA and CDR2 is YNFKEQ.

V and J are TRBV27 and TRBJ1-5; D is unresolved. Per germline, CDR1 MNHEY and CDR2 SMNVEV (reference sequence). The CDR3 runs to 16 residues. Trimming removed 5 bases from V and 3 bases from J, with 17 bases in between. The DNA of the CDR3 is TGTGCCAGCAGTCCCTCGGGAGGGTCTTACAATCAGCCCCAGCATTTT. The encoded protein is CASSPSGGSYNQPQHF.

The chain is built from TRBV3-1 (or the pseudogene TRBV3-2) and TRBJ2-3; D not resolved. Germline-derived CDR1 and CDR2 are LGHDT and YNNKEL (reference sequence). CDR3 length: 12 amino acids. The V end lost 3 bases, the J end lost 4 bases, and 5 bases lay between the germline ends. The CDR3 loop reads CASSHLADTQYF. For the CDR3, the DNA is TGTGCCAGCAGCCATCTCGCAGATACGCAGTATTTT.

This sequence joins TRBV3-1 (or the pseudogene TRBV3-2) and TRBJ2-7; no clear D gene. This CDR3 is 13 amino acids long. Germline V gene sequence: CDR1 LGHDT, CDR2 YNNKEL (reference sequence). Trimming cost V 1 base and J 4 bases, with 8 bases left between them. The CDR3 DNA reads as TGTGCCAGCAGCCAAGCGGTCCTTTACGAGCAGTACTTC. This gives the protein CASSQAVLYEQYF.

V is TRBV7-9 and J is TRBJ2-2; D gene uncertain. The ends were cut back, 7 bases at V and 7 bases at J, with 16 bases in the middle. In germline, CDR1 is SEHNR, CDR2 FQNEAQ (reference sequence). CDR3 length: 14 amino acids. CDR3 residues: CASTPRNMNGELFF. The CDR3 DNA follows: TGTGCCAGCACCCCTCGCAACATGAACGGGGAGCTGTTTTTT. Complete variable domain (other parts from reference TRBV7-9 and TRBJ2-2): DTGVSQNPRHKITKRGQNVTFRCDPISEHNRLYWYRQTLGQGPEFLTYFQNEAQLEKSRLLSDRFSAERPKGSFSTLEIQRTEQGDSAMYLCASTPRNMNGELFFGEGSRLTVL.

V usage is TRBV7-2 and J usage is TRBJ1-6; the match to TRBD1 covers 7 bases. The CDR3 has 16 residues. V shed 1 base and J 10 bases; nucleotides not matched to a gene: 10. Germline loops: CDR1 SGHTA, CDR2 FQGNSA. CDR3 sequence: CASSLVGGPQGSPLHF. The CDR3 DNA reads TGTGCCAGCAGCTTAGTAGGGGGCCCGCAGGGGTCACCCCTCCACTTT. Variable domain in full (rest from reference TRBV7-2 and TRBJ1-6): GAGVSQSPSNKVTEKGKDVELRCDPISGHTALYWYRQSLGQGLEFLIYFQGNSAPDKSGLPSDRFSAERTGGSVSTLTIQRTQQEDSAVYLCASSLVGGPQGSPLHFGNGTRLTVT.

The V call is TRBV4-3, the J call TRBJ2-5, with 8 bases lining up with TRBD1. This CDR3 is 15 amino acids long. Looked up from germline, CDR1 is LGHNA and CDR2 is YSLEER. Trimming took 0 bases from V and 5 from J; bases not matched to a gene: 5. CDR3 residues: CASSQDTGGGETQYF. For the CDR3, the DNA is TGCGCCAGCAGCCAAGATACAGGGGGTGGGGAGACCCAGTACTTC.

This chain links TRBV6-5 with TRBJ1-4, with D tentatively TRBD1 (6 bases). This CDR3 is built from 15 residues. From germline, CDR1 is MNHEY and CDR2 SVGAGI. The V end was cut by 6 bases, the J end by 8 bases, with 19 bases between. The CDR3 DNA reads TGTGCCAGCAGACCCCATGGGGGCGTTTGGGAAAAACTGTTTTTT. Translation gives CASRPHGGVWEKLFF.

This sequence joins TRBV3-1 (or the pseudogene TRBV3-2) and TRBJ1-2; the D gene is possibly TRBD1 (6 bases). The CDR3 runs to 17 residues. With 4 bases removed from V and 2 bases from J, the gap between germline ends came to 20 bases. The germline CDR1 and CDR2 sequences are LGHDT and YNNKEL (reference sequence). The CDR3 DNA reads TGTGCCAGCAGCCTCGGAGTTTCGGGACAACGAAACTATGGCTACACCTTC. It is translated as CASSLGVSGQRNYGYTF.

This clone was detected once. This rearrangement joins TRBV4-2 to TRBJ2-2; maybe TRBD1 (6 bases). Trimming pared 0 bases from V and 1 base from J, leaving 12 bases between. The CDR3 is 17 amino acids. Germline CDR1 is LGHNA and CDR2 is YNFKEQ. The CDR3: CASSQDPGALNTGELFF. The CDR3 DNA reads TGTGCCAGCAGCCAAGATCCAGGGGCGCTGAACACCGGGGAGCTGTTTTTT.

The genes are TRBV6-1 and TRBJ1-2, with 8 bases identical to TRBD1. V shed 1 base and J 3 bases; nucleotides not matched to a gene: 10. This CDR3 is built from 17 residues. From germline, CDR1 is MNHNS and CDR2 SASEGT. The CDR3 DNA follows: TGTGCCAGCAGTGAAGTGTTAGGCAGGGGGCTATACTATGGCTACACCTTC. Translated, it gives CASSEVLGRGLYYGYTF.

The chain couples TRBV6-5 to TRBJ2-7, with TRBD1 as a possible D gene (6 bases). CDR1 is MNHEY, CDR2 SVGAGI, per germline. V dropped 6 bases and J dropped 1 base, with 16 bases sitting between them. CDR3 size: 15 residues. The CDR3 region is CASRRPGAKSYEQYF. The DNA for the CDR3 is TGTGCCAGCAGGCGCCCAGGGGCCAAGTCCTACGAGCAGTACTTC.

The chain is built from TRBV28 and TRBJ1-4; 10 nucleotides match TRBD1. CDR1 and CDR2 from the germline V gene are MDHEN and SYDVKM. The CDR3 consists of 16 residues. V shed 5 bases, J shed 6 bases, and the junction held 9 bases outside the gene matches. The CDR3 region is CASSTQDRGIDEKLFF. The DNA for the CDR3 is TGTGCCAGCAGTACTCAGGACAGGGGGATAGATGAAAAACTGTTTTTT.

The genes are TRBV1 and TRBJ2-3; no DNA check was done on the table's D call, TRBD2. TRBV1 is listed as a pseudogene. The CDR3 is 16 amino acids. The CDR3 is CTSSQDASGASDTQYF. In nucleotides, the CDR3 is TGCACCAGCAGCCAAGATGCCAGCGGGGCGTCAGATACGCAGTATTTT.

The CDR3 spells CASRVTGEVGEQYF. DNA for the CDR3: TGTGCCAGCAGGGTTACGGGAGAGGTGGGCGAGCAGTACTTC. J is TRBJ2-7 and V is TRBV28; D is possibly TRBD2 (6 bases). V lost 6 bases and J lost 6, with 18 bases in between. Germline CDR1 MDHEN, CDR2 SYDVKM. The CDR3 has 14 residues.

The chain uses TRBV5-1 and TRBJ1-4, with 7 bases lining up with TRBD1. Germline values: CDR1 SGHRS, CDR2 YFSETQ. This CDR3 has 14 residues. V was clipped by 2 bases and J by 11 bases; unmatched bases: 9. The CDR3 bases are TGCGCCAGCAGCTTAGGACAGGCCGGGGAGAAACTGTTTTTT. Translated, it gives CASSLGQAGEKLFF.

This clone was seen just once. This chain connects TRBV24-1 to TRBJ2-3, with 8 bases fitting TRBD1. Germline V lookup: CDR1 KGHDR, CDR2 SFDVKD. Trimming removed 3 bases from V and 0 bases from J; junction bases left unmatched: 4. The CDR3 sequence is 16 residues long. The CDR3 spells CATSDPRQGSTDTQYF. The DNA of the CDR3 is TGTGCCACCAGTGATCCCAGACAGGGGAGCACAGATACGCAGTATTTT.

This rearrangement joins TRBV11-2 to TRBJ2-1; 12 nucleotides align to TRBD1. This CDR3 contains 14 residues. With 7 bases clipped from V and 10 bases from J, the junction kept 8 bases outside the gene matches. Germline CDR1 is SGHAT and CDR2 is FQNNGV. CDR3 bases: TGTGCCAGCAACCCGGGGACAGGGGGCAGGGAGCAGTTCTTC. Translation: CASNPGTGGREQFF.

J is TRBJ2-7 and V is TRBV28, with 7 nucleotides matching TRBD1. This CDR3 has 16 amino acids. Germline values: CDR1 MDHEN, CDR2 SYDVKM. J was trimmed by 6 bases and V by 4 bases; bases with no gene match: 15. CDR3 region: CASSSEGQWRYREQYF. The DNA of the CDR3 is TGTGCCAGCAGTTCCGAGGGACAGTGGCGTTATCGCGAGCAGTACTTC. The full variable domain, rest sourced from reference TRBV28 and TRBJ2-7, is DVKVTQSSRYLVKRTGEKVFLECVQDMDHENMFWYRQDPGLGLRLIYFSYDVKMKEKGDIPEGYSVSREKKERFSLILESASTNQTSMYLCASSSEGQWRYREQYFGPGTRLTVT.